This paragraph covers one TCR beta chain sequence. This clonotype has just a few counts. Its antigen remains unidentified. No base quality information exists; no much larger clone differs at one position. This specimen belongs to a study of identical twins (dated by TCRdb to about 2016). About the full investigation: To test whether fetal clonotypes persist, this study deep-sequenced TCR alpha and beta repertoires from monozygotic twins, from unrelated adults of various ages, and from cord blood. To rule out contamination, the twin experiments were replicated at different times with different library preparation protocols.

CDR1 and CDR2 were assigned from the germline V gene as MNHEY and SVGAGI. From the cysteine through the phenylalanine, the CDR3 covers 16 amino acids. Only the CDR3 part of the read is kept: 48 bases, read in frame from the first base. The germline V and J ends show losses of 4 bases and 0 bases respectively, and no gene match explains 7 bases of the junction. The receptor library was made with 5' RACE. Instrument used: Illumina HiSeq 2000. Template switching added a universal primer binding site, and the final cDNA carried a unique molecular identifier that allowed TCR cDNA molecules to be counted accurately. First-strand cDNA for TCR alpha and beta chains was synthesized from specific primers in the conserved constant-segment region. To control for contamination, every cDNA library was double barcoded, receiving both a SMART-Mk sample barcode and Illumina barcodes. TruSeq adapter sequences and Illumina sample barcodes were added in two successive PCR steps. Sequencing of the TCR alpha and beta cDNA libraries was done on the Illumina HiSeq platform using custom primers. From the authors' description of their analysis: MiGEC processed the raw reads to extract unique molecular identifiers, while MiXCR was used to determine the CDR3 positions. For each individual, recombination models were inferred using an EM algorithm with the repgenHMM and IGoR tools. The analysis of shared clonotypes was done with the tcR package in R, with sharing normalized by the product of cloneset sizes. To study raw recombination free of thymic and clonal selection effects, out-of-frame nonproductive sequences were analyzed. TCRdb redid the processing of the public reads, applying fastp at Q25 and MiXCR, and retained in-frame beta chains. Each CDR3 protein appears once, grouped with its most common genes and DNA. In this record, the V and J calls reflect TCRdb's handling and not the investigators' own analysis. This sample lists approximately 680,000 distinct CDR3 sequences; about 7.6% were detected once. Roughly 1.6% of the sample belongs to the ten largest clones.

The research as a whole found: In monozygotic twins, out-of-frame TCR alpha sharing was systematically underestimated by recombination models, although the models agreed with sharing between unrelated individuals. Excess twin sharing in beta out-of-frame sequences was weaker because fewer shared sequences lowered the signal-to-noise ratio. Invariant T cells such as MAIT and iNKT could partly confound zero-insertion analyses, although diverse VJ usage argued against such confounding for most clonotypes. Because the same donors could not be followed over many years, the conclusions depended on cross-sectional statistical analysis. Abundant cord blood beta clonotypes carried fewer insertions; young adult naive repertoires showed a weaker similar trend, while memory repertoires showed none. Compared with coincidental sharing between unrelated individuals, an excess of low generation-probability sequences was observed among out-of-frame TCR alpha sequences shared between twins.

All donors were healthy Caucasians. The twin cohort comprised three pairs of female monozygotic twins, all aged roughly 18 to 30 years. RNA for TCR libraries was isolated from peripheral blood mononuclear cells. These records were also assigned to another study, of yellow fever vaccine responses in identical twins. Looking at the second paper: According to the authors, the vaccine-induced T cell response in identical twins seemed to be partly convergent and partly specific to each individual. In the study, vaccine-responding T cell clones were precisely tracked in identical twins.

The V and J segments used are TRBV6-5 and TRBJ1-1; TRBD1 lines up with 8 middle nucleotides. The sequence was obtained from a woman aged 18 to 35 in good health. Material for sequencing was PBMCs. CDR3 protein: CASSLGQGAMNTEAFF. DNA sequence: TGTGCCAGCAGTTTAGGGCAGGGGGCCATGAACACTGAAGCTTTCTTT.